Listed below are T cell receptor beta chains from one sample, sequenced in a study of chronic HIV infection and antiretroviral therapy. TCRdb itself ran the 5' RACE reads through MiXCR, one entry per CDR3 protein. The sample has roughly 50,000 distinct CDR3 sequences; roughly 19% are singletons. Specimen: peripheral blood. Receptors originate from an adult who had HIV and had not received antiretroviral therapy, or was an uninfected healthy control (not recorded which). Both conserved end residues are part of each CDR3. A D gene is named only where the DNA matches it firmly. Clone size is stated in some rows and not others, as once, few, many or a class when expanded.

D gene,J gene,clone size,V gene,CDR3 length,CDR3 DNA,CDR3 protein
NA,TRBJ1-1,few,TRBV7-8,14,TGTGCCAGCAGCTTAGAGGGGGACCACACTGAAGCTTTCTTT,CASSLEGDHTEAFF
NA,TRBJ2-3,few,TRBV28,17,TGTGCCAGCAGTCACCAAACTGAGCGGAAGGACACAGATACGCAGTATTTT,CASSHQTERKDTDTQYF
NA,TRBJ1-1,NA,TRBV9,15,TGTGCCAGCAGCTCTACTGGGCCGGGGAACACTGAAGCTTTCTTT,CASSSTGPGNTEAFF
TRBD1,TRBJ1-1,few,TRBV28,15,TGTGCCAGCAGTTACCCGGGACAGGTAAACACTGAAGCTTTCTTT,CASSYPGQVNTEAFF
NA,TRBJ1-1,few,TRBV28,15,TGTGCCAGCAGTTCCCCTAAGCGGGGCAACACTGAAGCTTTCTTT,CASSSPKRGNTEAFF
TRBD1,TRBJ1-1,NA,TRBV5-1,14,TGCGCCAGCAGCGCCGGAGGGGGCGGCACTGAAGCTTTCTTT,CASSAGGGGTEAFF
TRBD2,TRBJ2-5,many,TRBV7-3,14,TGTGCCAGCAGCCCCAGCGGGAGTCCAGAGACCCAGTACTTC,CASSPSGSPETQYF
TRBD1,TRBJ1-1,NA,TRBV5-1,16,TGCGCCAGCAGCTCCCCTTGGCAGGGGGAGTACACTGAAGCTTTCTTT,CASSSPWQGEYTEAFF
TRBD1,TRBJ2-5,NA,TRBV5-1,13,TGCGCCAGCAGCTACGGACAGGAAGAGACCCAGTACTTC,CASSYGQEETQYF
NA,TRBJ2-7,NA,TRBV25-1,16,TGTGCCAGCAGTGAATATATGGATAGCGGAGGTGACGAGCAGTACTTC,CASSEYMDSGGDEQYF
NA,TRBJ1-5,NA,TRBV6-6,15,TGTGCCAGCAGCCCCGGGCAGGGGATAAGTCAGCCCCAGCATTTT,CASSPGQGISQPQHF
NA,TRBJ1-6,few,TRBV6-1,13,TGTGCCAGCAGTGAAGAAAAGAGGTCACCCCTCCACTTT,CASSEEKRSPLHF
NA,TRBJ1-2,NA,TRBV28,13,TGTGCCAGCAGTTTGCCCAGGGACTATGGCTACACCTTC,CASSLPRDYGYTF
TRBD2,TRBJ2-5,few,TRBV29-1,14,TGCAGCGTTGTGCTAGCGGGAGCCCAAGAGACCCAGTACTTC,CSVVLAGAQETQYF
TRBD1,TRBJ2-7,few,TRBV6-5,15,TGTGCCAGCAGTGTTTACCGGGACAGGTCCTACGAGCAGTACTTC,CASSVYRDRSYEQYF